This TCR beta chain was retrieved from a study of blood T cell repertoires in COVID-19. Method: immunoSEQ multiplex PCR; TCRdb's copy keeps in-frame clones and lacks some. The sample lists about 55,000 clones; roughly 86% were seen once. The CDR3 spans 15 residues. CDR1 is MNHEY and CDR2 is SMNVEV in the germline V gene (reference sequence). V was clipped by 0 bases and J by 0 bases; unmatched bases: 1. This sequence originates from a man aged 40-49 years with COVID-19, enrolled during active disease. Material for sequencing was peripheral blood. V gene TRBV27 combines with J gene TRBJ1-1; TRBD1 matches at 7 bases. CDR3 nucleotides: TGTGCCAGCAGTTTATCGGGGACAGTGAACACTGAAGCTTTCTTT. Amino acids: CASSLSGTVNTEAFF.